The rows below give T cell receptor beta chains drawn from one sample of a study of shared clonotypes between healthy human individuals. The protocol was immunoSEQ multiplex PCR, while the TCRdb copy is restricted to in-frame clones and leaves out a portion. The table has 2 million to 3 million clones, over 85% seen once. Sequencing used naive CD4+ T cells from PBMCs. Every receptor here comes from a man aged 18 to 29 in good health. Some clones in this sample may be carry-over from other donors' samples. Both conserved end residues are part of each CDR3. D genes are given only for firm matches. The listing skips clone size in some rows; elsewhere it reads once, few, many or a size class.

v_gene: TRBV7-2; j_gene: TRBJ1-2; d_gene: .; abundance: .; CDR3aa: CASSLTKRGPGYTF; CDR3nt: TGTGCCAGCAGCCTTACCAAGCGGGGGCCTGGCTACACCTTC
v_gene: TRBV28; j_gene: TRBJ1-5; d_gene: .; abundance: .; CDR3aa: CASSRTDSNQPQHF; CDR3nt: TGTGCCAGCAGTCGAACCGATAGCAATCAGCCCCAGCATTTT
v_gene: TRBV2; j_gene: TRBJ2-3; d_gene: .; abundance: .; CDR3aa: CASSVVGPTDTQYF; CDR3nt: TGTGCCAGCAGTGTAGTCGGGCCCACAGATACGCAGTATTTT
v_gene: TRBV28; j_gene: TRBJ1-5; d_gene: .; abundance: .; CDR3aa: CASSYRIYQPQHF; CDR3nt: TGTGCCAGCAGTTATCGGATTTATCAGCCCCAGCATTTT
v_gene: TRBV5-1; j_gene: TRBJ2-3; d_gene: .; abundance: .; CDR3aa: CASSLAQVSSGSTDTQYF; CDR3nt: TGCGCCAGCAGCTTGGCGCAGGTGAGTTCAGGGAGCACAGATACGCAGTATTTT
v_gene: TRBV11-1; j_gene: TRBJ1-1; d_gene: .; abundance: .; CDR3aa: CASSPPDKDGYTEAFF; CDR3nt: TGTGCCAGCAGCCCGCCAGACAAAGATGGGTACACTGAAGCTTTCTTT
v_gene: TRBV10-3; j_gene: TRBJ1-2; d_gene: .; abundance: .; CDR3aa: CAISENPSTNYGYTF; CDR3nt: TGTGCCATCAGTGAGAATCCCAGTACTAACTATGGCTACACCTTC
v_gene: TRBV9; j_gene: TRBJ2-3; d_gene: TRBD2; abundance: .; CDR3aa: CASSVSGRIDTQYF; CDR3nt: TGTGCCAGCAGCGTAAGCGGGAGGATTGATACGCAGTATTTT
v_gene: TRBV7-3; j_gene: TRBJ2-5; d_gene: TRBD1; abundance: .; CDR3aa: CASSLGQGAPETQYF; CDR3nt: TGTGCCAGCAGCTTAGGACAGGGTGCCCCCGAGACCCAGTACTTC
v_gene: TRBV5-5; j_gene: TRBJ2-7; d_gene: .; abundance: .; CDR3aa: CASSVETGRYEQYF; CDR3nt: TGTGCCAGCAGCGTAGAAACCGGGCGATACGAGCAGTACTTC
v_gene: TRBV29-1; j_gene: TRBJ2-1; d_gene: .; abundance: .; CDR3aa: CSVEDPGFYNEQFF; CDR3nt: TGCAGCGTTGAAGATCCAGGGTTTTACAATGAGCAGTTCTTC
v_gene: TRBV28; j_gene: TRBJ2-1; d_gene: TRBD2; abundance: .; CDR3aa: CASAGTSAYNEQFF; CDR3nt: TGTGCCAGCGCGGGGACTAGCGCCTACAATGAGCAGTTCTTC
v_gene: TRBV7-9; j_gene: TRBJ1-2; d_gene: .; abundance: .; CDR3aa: CASSTPPADLGGYTF; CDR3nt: TGTGCCAGCAGCACTCCCCCGGCGGACCTAGGAGGCTACACCTTC
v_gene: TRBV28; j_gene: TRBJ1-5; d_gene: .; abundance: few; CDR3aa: CASSPLFRVNQPQHF; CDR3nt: TGTGCCAGCAGTCCCCTCTTCAGGGTTAATCAGCCCCAGCATTTT
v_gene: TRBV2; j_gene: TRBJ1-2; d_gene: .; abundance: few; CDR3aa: CAGTREGRVYGYTF; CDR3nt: TGTGCCGGGACTCGGGAAGGCAGGGTCTATGGCTACACCTTC
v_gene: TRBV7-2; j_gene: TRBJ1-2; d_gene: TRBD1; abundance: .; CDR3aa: CASSLDRGQAGYTF; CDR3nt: TGTGCCAGCAGCCTAGACAGGGGGCAAGCTGGCTACACCTTC
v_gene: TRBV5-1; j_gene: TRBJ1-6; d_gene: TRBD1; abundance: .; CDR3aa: CASSDGTGDSPLHF; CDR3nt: TGCGCCAGCTCGGACGGGACAGGGGATTCACCCCTCCACTTT
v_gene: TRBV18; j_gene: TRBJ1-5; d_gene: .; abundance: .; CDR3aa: CASSPDPGSNQPQHF; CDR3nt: TGTGCCAGCTCACCAGACCCTGGGAGCAATCAGCCCCAGCATTTT
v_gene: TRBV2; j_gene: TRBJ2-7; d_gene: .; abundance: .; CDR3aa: CASSEEGRHEQYF; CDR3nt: TGTGCCAGCAGTGAAGAAGGGAGACACGAGCAGTACTTC